A selection of T cell receptor beta chains follows, all from one sample in a study of glioma-infiltrating T cells. One entry per CDR3 protein, called by TCRdb with MiXCR from the multiplex PCR reads. The sample has 150,000 or so distinct CDR3 sequences; roughly two fifths are singletons. Sample: glioma tissue, nonneoplastic brain tissue, or PBMCs (not recorded which). These receptors all stem from a human donor with low-grade glioma or glioblastoma, undergoing nonglioma brain surgery, or in good health (not recorded which). Each CDR3 is given with its conserved first and last residue. The order of the fields is J gene, D gene, clone size, V gene, CDR3 protein, CDR3 DNA. A D gene is named only where the DNA matches it firmly. Size is omitted from some rows. Given values are once, few, many or a class for expanded clones.

>TRBJ1-2|NA|few|TRBV20-1
CSARVPNYGYTF
TGCAGTGCTAGAGTACCTAACTATGGCTACACCTTC
>TRBJ1-2|NA|few|TRBV20-1
CSARDRSKGRGYTF
TGCAGTGCTAGAGATCGAAGTAAGGGCAGAGGCTACACCTTC
>TRBJ2-3|NA|many|TRBV6-1
CASSVGHPDTQYF
TGTGCCAGCAGTGTGGGACACCCAGATACGCAGTATTTT
>TRBJ2-7|TRBD1|few|TRBV6-2/TRBV6-3
CASRTGQISYEQYF
TGTGCCAGCAGGACGGGACAGATTTCCTACGAGCAGTACTTC
>TRBJ2-4|TRBD2|once|TRBV4-3
CASSQGMQAGGYIQYF
TGCGCCAGCAGCCAAGGGATGCAAGCGGGAGGTTACATTCAGTACTTC
>TRBJ2-5|NA|NA|TRBV15
CSTSIPPQETQYF
TGTTCCACCAGCATCCCGCCCCAAGAGACCCAGTACTTC
>TRBJ2-2|NA|NA|TRBV4-3
CASSPGHTGELFF
TGCGCCAGCAGCCCAGGTCACACCGGGGAGCTGTTTTTT
>TRBJ2-7|TRBD1|NA|TRBV7-9
CASSLGGTGLYEQYF
TGTGCCAGCAGCTTAGGGGGGACAGGGCTTTACGAGCAGTACTTC
>TRBJ1-5|NA|few|TRBV4-1
CASSQPQSFQPQHF
TGCGCCAGCAGCCAACCTCAGAGTTTTCAGCCCCAGCATTTT
>TRBJ2-2|NA|few|TRBV20-1
CSAPLTNTGELFF
TGCAGTGCGCCACTTACGAACACCGGGGAGCTGTTTTTT
>TRBJ1-2|NA|few|TRBV20-1
CSARVQINYGYTF
TGCAGTGCTAGAGTACAGATTAACTATGGCTACACCTTC
>TRBJ2-1|NA|NA|TRBV6-2/TRBV6-3
CASSQDQAYNEKFF
TGTGCCAGCAGCCAAGATCAGGCCTACAATGAGAAGTTCTTC
>TRBJ2-7|NA|NA|TRBV6-1
CASRPDRLTYEQYF
TGTGCCAGCAGGCCCGACAGGTTGACGTACGAGCAGTACTTC
>TRBJ2-1|NA|few|TRBV18
CASSPPGQAYTLNNEQFF
TGTGCCAGCTCACCACCGGGGCAGGCCTATACCCTCAACAATGAGCAGTTCTTC
>TRBJ1-1|NA|few|TRBV7-9
CASSLAQGLTEAFF
TGTGCCAGCAGCTTAGCGCAGGGGCTGACTGAAGCTTTCTTT
>TRBJ2-7|NA|few|TRBV28
CASSVGLYEQYF
TGTGCCAGCAGTGTAGGACTATACGAGCAGTACTTC
>TRBJ2-7|TRBD1|NA|TRBV25-1
CASRGDRAEYEQYF
TGTGCCAGCAGAGGGGACAGGGCAGAATACGAGCAGTACTTC
>TRBJ1-3|NA|NA|TRBV28
CASRPKIHTSGNTIYF
TGTGCCAGCCGACCTAAAATACATACGTCAGGAAACACCATATATTTT